This entry lists 9 T cell receptor beta chains sequenced from one sample in a study of regulatory T cells in long-lasting Graves disease. To make TCR beta libraries, researchers used iRepertoire HTBI primers and Arm-PCR of CDR3 regions. MiXCR, run by TCRdb on the multiplex PCR reads, gives a single entry per CDR3 protein. The sample records over 500,000 distinct CDR3 sequences, 16% being singletons. The time point denotes: newly diagnosed GD, antithyroid drugs for less than 3 months. TCR sequences were obtained from RNA taken from PBMCs. This same sample was also part of a study on T cells in Graves' hyperthyroidism and ophthalmopathy.

The sequenced sample was peripheral blood mononuclear cells (PBMCs), obtained at new diagnosis, from a patient treated with antithyroid drugs. These receptor sequences come from a young man with Graves disease.

This chain's CDR3 is CASSEKEGQLYNEQFF. The CDR3 DNA follows: TGTGCCAGCAGTGAAAAAGAGGGACAGCTTTACAATGAGCAGTTCTTC. The chain has TRBV2 and TRBJ2-1; TRBD1 matches 7 bases. This CDR3 is built from 16 residues. Looked up from germline, CDR1 is SNHLY and CDR2 is FYNNEI. The J segment lost 4 bases and the V segment lost 2 bases, leaving 8 bases of the junction unmatched.

The V gene is TRBV30, the J gene TRBJ2-1; 16 bases align to TRBD2. V was pared by 3 bases and J by 14 bases, with 10 bases of the junction left unmatched. Germline CDR1 reads GTSNPN; CDR2 reads SVGIG (reference sequence). This CDR3 is 15 amino acids long. Written as DNA, the CDR3 is TGTGCCTGGAGAACCGGGACTAGCGGGAGGGCCCCAAAGTTCTTC. Translation: CAWRTGTSGRAPKFF.

This clonotype was recorded many times. CDR3 nucleotides: TGTGCCAGCAGACTTAGCGGGAGTGTAGCCGGGGAGCTGTTTTTT. This codes for CASRLSGSVAGELFF. The chain employs TRBV12-3 or TRBV12-4 and TRBJ2-2; 9 bases agree with TRBD2. After removal of 6 bases from V and 6 bases from J, the junction contained 8 bases not matched to a gene. The CDR3 runs to 15 residues.

As concerns this clonotype: A much larger clone sits a single nucleotide away, making a read error possible. The gene calls are TRBV4-2 and TRBJ2-1; TRBD2 might be the D (5 bases). Germline CDR1 is LGHNA and CDR2 is YNFKEQ. The V gene lost 0 bases and the J gene lost 7 bases, with 7 bases spanning the gap. The CDR3 runs to 13 residues. DNA of the CDR3: TGTGCCAGCAGCCAAGACCCGGGAAATGAGCAGTTCTTC. Translated, it gives CASSQDPGNEQFF.

This clonotype has a handful of counts. The chain employs TRBV4-1 and TRBJ1-2; the D is unclear. Trimming removed 4 bases from V and 8 bases from J, with 14 bases in between. The CDR3 runs 13 residues. Germline lookup yields CDR1 MGHRA and CDR2 YSYEKL. CDR3 nucleotides: TGCGCCAGCAGCCCGACTACTCCCGGGGGCTACACCTTC. This sequence encodes CASSPTTPGGYTF.

This clonotype was seen only a few times. The J gene is TRBJ1-1, the V gene TRBV6-1; D is perhaps TRBD1 (6 bases). The CDR3 length is 12 residues. The V gene's germline CDR1 is MNHNS and CDR2 SASEGT. V was pared by 8 bases and J by 5 bases, with 12 bases between. CDR3 in amino acids: CASRSQGTEAFF. CDR3 bases: TGTGCCAGCCGGAGCCAGGGGACTGAAGCTTTCTTT.

This clonotype appeared a few times. This CDR3 is CASSTNGQGLYGYTF. In DNA form, the CDR3 reads TGTGCCAGCAGCACCAACGGACAGGGGCTCTATGGCTACACCTTC. V gene TRBV6-1 combines with J gene TRBJ1-2, with TRBD1 matching over 9 bases. The CDR3 is made up of 15 amino acids. The germline gives CDR1 MNHNS, CDR2 SASEGT. The J segment lost 4 bases and the V segment lost 6 bases, leaving 9 bases of the junction unmatched.

This clonotype was observed a handful of times. This chain uses TRBV7-2 with TRBJ2-3; D is perhaps TRBD1 or TRBD2 (5 bases each). The CDR3 loop spans 16 amino acids. Germline V CDR1 and CDR2: SGHTA, FQGNSA. With 5 bases removed from V and 6 bases from J, the gap between germline ends came to 21 bases. The CDR3 DNA sequence: TGTGCCAGCAGCCCTTGGGGACCCGGGATCAGGGATACGCAGTATTTT. It encodes CASSPWGPGIRDTQYF.

This clonotype has ten or more counts. The V and J genes are TRBV7-9 and TRBJ1-1; unclear D gene. V gave up 5 bases and J gave up 4 bases, with 14 bases separating them. CDR1 and CDR2 (germline): SEHNR, FQNEAQ (reference sequence). This CDR3 has 14 amino acids. The CDR3 reads CASSGASKGTEAFF. The CDR3, as DNA: TGTGCCAGCAGCGGCGCCAGCAAGGGCACTGAAGCTTTCTTT.